The following is a T cell receptor beta chain sequence with its context. Antigen: not known. TCRdb independently ran MiXCR on the reads; one entry per CDR3 protein. The data contain approximately 500,000 distinct CDR3 sequences, roughly a third of them singletons. The sample belongs to a study of T cell repertoires in cytomegalovirus infection. Overall study context: A matching HLA type, together with CMV infection, was signaled by public TCR beta signatures.

Trimming took off 6 bases at V and 3 bases at J, with 9 bases between the two ends. The CDR3 contains 12 residues. Germline CDR1 is MNHNY and CDR2 is SVGAGI (reference sequence). Whole-study results and caveats: Cumulated frequencies of public TCR beta families served to identify carriers of CMV plus the relevant HLA.

This clonotype was obtained from a human donor in good health (CMV status not recorded). Some clones in this sample may be carry-over from other donors' samples. The sample here was cultured PBMCs, taken from culture after CMV antigen stimulation. The chain couples TRBV6-6 to TRBJ2-7; D is undetermined. CDR3: CASSKDGYEQYF. Here the CDR3 DNA reads TGTGCCAGCAGCAAGGACGGCTACGAGCAGTACTTC.